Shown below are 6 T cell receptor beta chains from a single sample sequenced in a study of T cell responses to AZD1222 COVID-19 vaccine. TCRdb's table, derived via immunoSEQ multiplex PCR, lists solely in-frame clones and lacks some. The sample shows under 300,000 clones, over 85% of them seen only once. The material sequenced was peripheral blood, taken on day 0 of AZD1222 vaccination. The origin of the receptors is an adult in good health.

The CDR3 nucleotides are TGTGCCAGCAGCTTGGCCGGGGAGCTGTTTTTT. Translating gives CASSLAGELFF. V gene TRBV5-4 combines with J gene TRBJ2-2, with D hard to call. Trimming removed 0 bases at V and 6 bases at J, with 0 bases between. The CDR3 has 11 amino acids. Germline CDR1 is SGHNT and CDR2 is YYREEE (reference sequence).

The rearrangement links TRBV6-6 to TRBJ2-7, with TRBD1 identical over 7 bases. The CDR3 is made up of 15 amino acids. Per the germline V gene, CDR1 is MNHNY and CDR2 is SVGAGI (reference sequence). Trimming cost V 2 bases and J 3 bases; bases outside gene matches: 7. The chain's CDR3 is CASSYEDRILYEQYF. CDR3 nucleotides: TGTGCCAGCAGTTACGAGGACAGGATTCTCTACGAGCAGTACTTC.

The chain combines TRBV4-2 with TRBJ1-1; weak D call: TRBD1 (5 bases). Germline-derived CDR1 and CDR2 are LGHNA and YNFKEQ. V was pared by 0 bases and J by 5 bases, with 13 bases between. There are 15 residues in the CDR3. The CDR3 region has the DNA TGTGCCAGCAGCCAAGATGGGGGGGGGAGGACTGAAGCTTTCTTT. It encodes CASSQDGGGRTEAFF.

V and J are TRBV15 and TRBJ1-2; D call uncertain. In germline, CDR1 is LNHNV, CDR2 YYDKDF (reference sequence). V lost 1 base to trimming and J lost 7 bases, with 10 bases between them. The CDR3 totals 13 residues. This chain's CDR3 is CATSRVGASGYTF. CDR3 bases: TGTGCCACCAGCAGAGTTGGTGCGAGTGGCTACACCTTC. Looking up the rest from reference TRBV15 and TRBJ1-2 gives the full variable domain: DAMVIQNPRYQVTQFGKPVTLSCSQTLNHNVMYWYQQKSSQAPKLLFHYYDKDFNNEADTPDNFQSRRPNTSFCFLDIRSPGLGDTAMYLCATSRVGASGYTFGSGTRLTVV.

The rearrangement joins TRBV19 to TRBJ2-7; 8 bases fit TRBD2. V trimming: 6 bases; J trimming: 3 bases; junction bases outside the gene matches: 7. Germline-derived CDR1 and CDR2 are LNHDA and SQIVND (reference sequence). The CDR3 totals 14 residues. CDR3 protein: CASSPALAGYEQYF. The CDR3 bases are TGTGCCAGTAGCCCAGCCCTAGCGGGCTACGAGCAGTACTTC.

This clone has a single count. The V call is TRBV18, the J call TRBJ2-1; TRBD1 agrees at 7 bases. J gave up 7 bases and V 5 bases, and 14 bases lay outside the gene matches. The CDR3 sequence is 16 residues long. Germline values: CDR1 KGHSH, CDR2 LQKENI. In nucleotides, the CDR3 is TGTGCCAGCTCAGTGGGGCCCGGACAGGTAGGGAATGAGCAGTTCTTC. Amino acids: CASSVGPGQVGNEQFF.